The rows below give T cell receptor beta chains drawn from one sample of a study of blood T cell repertoires in COVID-19. Method: immunoSEQ multiplex PCR; TCRdb's copy keeps in-frame clones and lacks some. The sample holds 250,000 or so clones, more than 75% seen once. Sequencing was performed on peripheral blood. These receptors all stem from an older woman with active or convalescent COVID-19. Both conserved end residues are part of each CDR3. Each record gives: CDR3 DNA, CDR3 protein, D gene, V gene, clone size, J gene. A D gene is named only where the DNA matches it firmly. A row's size may be missing; if present it is once, few, many or a size class.

CDR3 DNA: TGTGCCAACGAGACAGGCCGCCCTAGCAATCAGCCCCAGCATTTT
CDR3 protein: CANETGRPSNQPQHF
D gene: NA
V gene: TRBV7-8
clone size: NA
J gene: TRBJ1-5

CDR3 DNA: TGTGCCAGCAGTAACCAGGGTAGGGTTGAGCAGTTCTTC
CDR3 protein: CASSNQGRVEQFF
D gene: NA
V gene: TRBV2
clone size: NA
J gene: TRBJ2-1

CDR3 DNA: TGCGCCAGCAGCTTGGGGACTAGCGGGAACCAAGAGACCCAGTACTTC
CDR3 protein: CASSLGTSGNQETQYF
D gene: TRBD2
V gene: TRBV5-1
clone size: once
J gene: TRBJ2-5

CDR3 DNA: TGTGCCAGCAGCCAATACTGGGACAGGACAATCCAATATCATCAGCCCCAGCATTTT
CDR3 protein: CASSQYWDRTIQYHQPQHF
D gene: TRBD1
V gene: TRBV3-1/TRBV3-2
clone size: NA
J gene: TRBJ1-5

CDR3 DNA: TGCGCCAGCAGTGATCAGGGACTAAACACTGAAGCTTTCTTT
CDR3 protein: CASSDQGLNTEAFF
D gene: NA
V gene: TRBV10-2
clone size: few
J gene: TRBJ1-1

CDR3 DNA: TGTGCCAGCAGTCAAATACAGGGTCTAGGACTGGGCTACACCTTC
CDR3 protein: CASSQIQGLGLGYTF
D gene: NA
V gene: TRBV27
clone size: NA
J gene: TRBJ1-2

CDR3 DNA: TGTGCCAGTAGTCCTCGGACTAGCGGGGGCACCGGGGAGCTGTTTTTT
CDR3 protein: CASSPRTSGGTGELFF
D gene: TRBD2
V gene: TRBV19
clone size: NA
J gene: TRBJ2-2

CDR3 DNA: TGTGCCAGCAGCCAAGGTCTTTTCTCTGAAGCTTTCTTT
CDR3 protein: CASSQGLFSEAFF
D gene: NA
V gene: TRBV3-1/TRBV3-2
clone size: NA
J gene: TRBJ1-1

CDR3 DNA: TGTGCCAGCAGCTGGACAGGGGCCAAAAACATTCAGTACTTC
CDR3 protein: CASSWTGAKNIQYF
D gene: TRBD1
V gene: TRBV2
clone size: NA
J gene: TRBJ2-4

CDR3 DNA: TGTGCCACCAGCAGAGCTCAGGGGCAGGCTAATGAAAAACTGTTTTTT
CDR3 protein: CATSRAQGQANEKLFF
D gene: NA
V gene: TRBV15
clone size: NA
J gene: TRBJ1-4

CDR3 DNA: TGTGCCAGTAGTATACCAGGGTCGAACACTGAAGCTTTCTTT
CDR3 protein: CASSIPGSNTEAFF
D gene: NA
V gene: TRBV19
clone size: NA
J gene: TRBJ1-1

CDR3 DNA: TGTGCCGTCACAGGGTTAAACACTGAAGCTTTCTTT
CDR3 protein: CAVTGLNTEAFF
D gene: NA
V gene: TRBV6-5
clone size: NA
J gene: TRBJ1-1

CDR3 DNA: TGTGCCAGCAGCTTTTTCGGGGGAGAGACCCAGTACTTC
CDR3 protein: CASSFFGGETQYF
D gene: NA
V gene: TRBV7-8
clone size: NA
J gene: TRBJ2-5

CDR3 DNA: TGTGCCATCAGTGTAGGAGGGGTCTACAATGAAGCTTTCTTT
CDR3 protein: CAISVGGVYNEAFF
D gene: NA
V gene: TRBV10-3
clone size: once
J gene: TRBJ1-1

CDR3 DNA: TGCGCCAGCAGCCAAGACCCCCCCAGTGATGAGCAGTTCTTC
CDR3 protein: CASSQDPPSDEQFF
D gene: NA
V gene: TRBV4-3
clone size: NA
J gene: TRBJ2-1

CDR3 DNA: TGTGCCACCAGTGACCCTGGACACCTCTATGGCTACACCTTC
CDR3 protein: CATSDPGHLYGYTF
D gene: NA
V gene: TRBV15
clone size: NA
J gene: TRBJ1-2

CDR3 DNA: TGTGCCTCCTCGAGGGGGGGCGACTATGGCTACACCTTC
CDR3 protein: CASSRGGDYGYTF
D gene: NA
V gene: TRBV6-5
clone size: NA
J gene: TRBJ1-2

CDR3 DNA: TGCGCCAGCAGAGCACAGGGGAACTATGGCTACACCTTC
CDR3 protein: CASRAQGNYGYTF
D gene: TRBD1
V gene: TRBV10-2
clone size: NA
J gene: TRBJ1-2

CDR3 DNA: TGTGCCAGCAGCTTAAGAAGGAGAGATACGCAGTATTTT
CDR3 protein: CASSLRRRDTQYF
D gene: NA
V gene: TRBV7-9
clone size: NA
J gene: TRBJ2-3

CDR3 DNA: TGTGCCAGCAGCTTCGGGCAGGGTTACGAGCAGTACTTC
CDR3 protein: CASSFGQGYEQYF
D gene: NA
V gene: TRBV7-8
clone size: NA
J gene: TRBJ2-7

CDR3 DNA: TGTGCCATCAGCTCCAGGCTCCCTGGGGAGCTGTTTTTT
CDR3 protein: CAISSRLPGELFF
D gene: NA
V gene: TRBV10-3
clone size: NA
J gene: TRBJ2-2

CDR3 DNA: TGCGCCAGCAACCAGATGGGGGGACCGAACACTGAAGCTTTCTTT
CDR3 protein: CASNQMGGPNTEAFF
D gene: NA
V gene: TRBV4-3
clone size: NA
J gene: TRBJ1-1

CDR3 DNA: TGTGCCAGCAGCCCGCCCCTCGGTAACGGGGTAGGAAACACCATATATTTT
CDR3 protein: CASSPPLGNGVGNTIYF
D gene: NA
V gene: TRBV5-4
clone size: NA
J gene: TRBJ1-3

CDR3 DNA: TGTGCCAGCAGCTTGGGAGACAGGAACGACAATGAGCAGTTCTTC
CDR3 protein: CASSLGDRNDNEQFF
D gene: NA
V gene: TRBV5-4
clone size: NA
J gene: TRBJ2-1

CDR3 DNA: TGCAGCGTTGACAGTTACCCAGGGGGCACATATGGCTACACCTTC
CDR3 protein: CSVDSYPGGTYGYTF
D gene: TRBD1
V gene: TRBV29-1
clone size: once
J gene: TRBJ1-2

CDR3 DNA: TGTGCCAGCAGTTTCGGGTTTACCAATCAGCCCCAGCATTTT
CDR3 protein: CASSFGFTNQPQHF
D gene: NA
V gene: TRBV27
clone size: NA
J gene: TRBJ1-5

CDR3 DNA: TGTGCCAGCAGACCCGTTGGAGGAAACTATGGCTACACCTTC
CDR3 protein: CASRPVGGNYGYTF
D gene: NA
V gene: TRBV6-5
clone size: NA
J gene: TRBJ1-2

CDR3 DNA: TGCAGTGCTAGTAACATGAACACTGAAGCTTTCTTT
CDR3 protein: CSASNMNTEAFF
D gene: NA
V gene: TRBV20-1
clone size: NA
J gene: TRBJ1-1

CDR3 DNA: TGTGCCAGCAGCATCAGGGGTTGGAACACTGAAGCTTTCTTT
CDR3 protein: CASSIRGWNTEAFF
D gene: NA
V gene: TRBV21-1
clone size: NA
J gene: TRBJ1-1

CDR3 DNA: TGTGCCAGCAGCGTAGAAGGACTGGCCCGGGGGACAGATACGCAGTATTTT
CDR3 protein: CASSVEGLARGTDTQYF
D gene: NA
V gene: TRBV9
clone size: NA
J gene: TRBJ2-3

CDR3 DNA: TGCGCCAGCAGCTTGGTGGGCCTGAACACTGAAGCTTTCTTT
CDR3 protein: CASSLVGLNTEAFF
D gene: NA
V gene: TRBV5-1
clone size: once
J gene: TRBJ1-1

CDR3 DNA: TGTGCCAGCAGCAGGGGAACAGGGACCTACGAGCAGTACTTC
CDR3 protein: CASSRGTGTYEQYF
D gene: NA
V gene: TRBV11-3
clone size: NA
J gene: TRBJ2-7

CDR3 DNA: TGTGCCAGCAGCACACCCGGCGGGACTAGCCAAGAGACCCAGTACTTC
CDR3 protein: CASSTPGGTSQETQYF
D gene: TRBD2
V gene: TRBV7-2
clone size: NA
J gene: TRBJ2-5

CDR3 DNA: TGTGCCAGCATAGGGACAGGGAGAATAGCTTTCTTT
CDR3 protein: CASIGTGRIAFF
D gene: TRBD1
V gene: TRBV6-5
clone size: NA
J gene: TRBJ1-1

CDR3 DNA: TGTGCCAGCAGCTTTGGGACAGGAATTAATTCACCCCTCCACTTT
CDR3 protein: CASSFGTGINSPLHF
D gene: TRBD1
V gene: TRBV11-2
clone size: few
J gene: TRBJ1-6

CDR3 DNA: TGTGCCAGCAGTGGGAACAGGGGAGGCTATAATCAGCCCCAGCATTTT
CDR3 protein: CASSGNRGGYNQPQHF
D gene: TRBD1
V gene: TRBV6-1
clone size: NA
J gene: TRBJ1-5

CDR3 DNA: TGTGCCAGCGAACTATACAATGAGCAGTTCTTC
CDR3 protein: CASELYNEQFF
D gene: NA
V gene: TRBV2
clone size: once
J gene: TRBJ2-1

CDR3 DNA: TGCGCCAGCAGCCAGACTAGCGGGGGAGCCTACAATGAGCAGTTCTTC
CDR3 protein: CASSQTSGGAYNEQFF
D gene: TRBD2
V gene: TRBV5-1
clone size: NA
J gene: TRBJ2-1

CDR3 DNA: TGCGCCAGCAGCTTGGCGCAGGCTATCACCGGGGAGCTGTTTTTT
CDR3 protein: CASSLAQAITGELFF
D gene: NA
V gene: TRBV5-1
clone size: NA
J gene: TRBJ2-2

CDR3 DNA: TGTGCCAGCAGTGAAAGGGGGACAGGGGACCACTATAGCAATCAGCCCCAGCATTTT
CDR3 protein: CASSERGTGDHYSNQPQHF
D gene: TRBD1
V gene: TRBV6-1
clone size: few
J gene: TRBJ1-5

CDR3 DNA: TGCGCCAGCAGATGGCTGACAGATCCCTCCTACGAGCAGTACTTC
CDR3 protein: CASRWLTDPSYEQYF
D gene: NA
V gene: TRBV5-1
clone size: NA
J gene: TRBJ2-7

CDR3 DNA: TGCGCCAGCAGCTTGACTCGTAGCGGGGGGGCCTTGACCGGGGAGCTGTTTTTT
CDR3 protein: CASSLTRSGGALTGELFF
D gene: TRBD2
V gene: TRBV5-1
clone size: NA
J gene: TRBJ2-2

CDR3 DNA: TGTGCCAGCAGCTTGGGGCAGGGTGGGTACTATGGCTACACCTTC
CDR3 protein: CASSLGQGGYYGYTF
D gene: NA
V gene: TRBV7-2
clone size: NA
J gene: TRBJ1-2

CDR3 DNA: TGTGCCAGCTCACCAAACCCCGGACAGGGGATCTCACCCCTCCACTTT
CDR3 protein: CASSPNPGQGISPLHF
D gene: TRBD1
V gene: TRBV18
clone size: NA
J gene: TRBJ1-6

CDR3 DNA: TGTGCCAGCAGCTTATTTAATTTCGGGGAGCTGTTTTTT
CDR3 protein: CASSLFNFGELFF
D gene: NA
V gene: TRBV7-2
clone size: NA
J gene: TRBJ2-2

CDR3 DNA: TGTGCCAGCAGCTTAGGGACAGGGGTGTCTTTCTATGGCTACACCTTC
CDR3 protein: CASSLGTGVSFYGYTF
D gene: TRBD1
V gene: TRBV7-9
clone size: NA
J gene: TRBJ1-2

CDR3 DNA: TGTGCCAACAGTTCCACGGGGGGCGGTAACTATGGCTACACCTTC
CDR3 protein: CANSSTGGGNYGYTF
D gene: NA
V gene: TRBV27
clone size: NA
J gene: TRBJ1-2

CDR3 DNA: TGTGCCAGCAGTTTCCAGGTCCTCCCGCCCCAGCATTTT
CDR3 protein: CASSFQVLPPQHF
D gene: NA
V gene: TRBV12-3/TRBV12-4
clone size: NA
J gene: TRBJ1-5

CDR3 DNA: TGCAGTGCTAGGGCTAGCTACGAGCAGTACTTC
CDR3 protein: CSARASYEQYF
D gene: NA
V gene: TRBV20-1
clone size: NA
J gene: TRBJ2-7

CDR3 DNA: TGTGCTAGTGGTCGGGGGGTTAACTATGGCTACACCTTC
CDR3 protein: CASGRGVNYGYTF
D gene: NA
V gene: TRBV12-5
clone size: NA
J gene: TRBJ1-2

CDR3 DNA: TGTGCCAGCAGCCATACCGGGACAGGGATTTATGGCTACACCTTC
CDR3 protein: CASSHTGTGIYGYTF
D gene: TRBD1
V gene: TRBV6-4
clone size: NA
J gene: TRBJ1-2

CDR3 DNA: TGTGCCAGCAGCCCGATCTATTTCTCCTCCACAGATACGCAGTATTTT
CDR3 protein: CASSPIYFSSTDTQYF
D gene: NA
V gene: TRBV5-6
clone size: NA
J gene: TRBJ2-3

CDR3 DNA: TGTGCCAGCACCGAACATCCCAACTATGGCTACACCTTC
CDR3 protein: CASTEHPNYGYTF
D gene: NA
V gene: TRBV6-5
clone size: once
J gene: TRBJ1-2

CDR3 DNA: TGTGCCAGCAGTCGGAGGGGGGGTAACTATGGCTACACCTTC
CDR3 protein: CASSRRGGNYGYTF
D gene: NA
V gene: TRBV6-2/TRBV6-3
clone size: NA
J gene: TRBJ1-2

CDR3 DNA: TGTGCCAGCAGCTTAGGACAACTCAATCAGCCCCAGCATTTT
CDR3 protein: CASSLGQLNQPQHF
D gene: NA
V gene: TRBV7-2
clone size: many
J gene: TRBJ1-5

CDR3 DNA: TGTGCCAGCAACCTACGCGGGACAGTGGAAGCTTTCTTT
CDR3 protein: CASNLRGTVEAFF
D gene: TRBD1
V gene: TRBV5-4
clone size: NA
J gene: TRBJ1-1

CDR3 DNA: TGTGCCAGCAGCTTAGTCGGGACAGGGGTGAACAATGAGCAGTTCTTC
CDR3 protein: CASSLVGTGVNNEQFF
D gene: TRBD1
V gene: TRBV7-6
clone size: few
J gene: TRBJ2-1

CDR3 DNA: NA
CDR3 protein: CASGLVLRAGELFF
D gene: NA
V gene: TRBV12-5
clone size: NA
J gene: TRBJ2-2

CDR3 DNA: TGTGCCAGCAGCCGCGGTCCTAGCAATCAGCCCCAGCATTTT
CDR3 protein: CASSRGPSNQPQHF
D gene: NA
V gene: TRBV3-1/TRBV3-2
clone size: NA
J gene: TRBJ1-5